This T cell receptor beta chain derives from a study of T cell repertoires in cytomegalovirus infection. On the study more broadly: Public signatures in TCR beta pointed to CMV infection and matching HLA type.

Each CDR3 protein is one row after TCRdb ran MiXCR on the reads. The sample holds about 280,000 distinct CDR3 sequences; roughly a fifth are singletons and the top ten take roughly a fifth. CDR3 length equals 16 residues. Germline V gives CDR1 SEHNR, CDR2 FQNEAQ (reference sequence). The V end lost 1 base, the J end lost 0 bases, and 9 bases lay between the germline ends. General study points: Dominating the ex vivo response were TCR beta clonotypes that were CMV-specific and HLA-C-restricted.

Concerning this clonotype itself: Its antigen remains unknown.

The sequencing used cultured PBMCs, collected from culture after CMV antigen stimulation. This clonotype originated in a human donor in good health (CMV status not recorded). Some clones in this sample may be carry-over from other donors' samples. The V call is TRBV7-9, the J call TRBJ1-4; TRBD1 is a possible D gene (5 bases). CDR3 nucleotides: TGTGCCAGCAGCTTAGGACAGATTGCAACTAATGAAAAACTGTTTTTT. It encodes CASSLGQIATNEKLFF.